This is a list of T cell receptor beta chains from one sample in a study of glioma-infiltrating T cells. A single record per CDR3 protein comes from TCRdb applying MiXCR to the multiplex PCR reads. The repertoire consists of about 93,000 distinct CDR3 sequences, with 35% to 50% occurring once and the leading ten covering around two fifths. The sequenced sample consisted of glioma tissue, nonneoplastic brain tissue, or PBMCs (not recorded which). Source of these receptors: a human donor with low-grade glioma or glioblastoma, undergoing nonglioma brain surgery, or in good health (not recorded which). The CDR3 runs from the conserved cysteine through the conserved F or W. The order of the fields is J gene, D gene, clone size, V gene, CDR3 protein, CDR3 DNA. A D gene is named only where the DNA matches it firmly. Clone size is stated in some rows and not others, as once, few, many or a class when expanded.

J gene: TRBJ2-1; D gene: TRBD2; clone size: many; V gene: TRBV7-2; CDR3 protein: CASSLGLAEQFF; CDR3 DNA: TGTGCCAGCAGCCTGGGACTAGCGGAGCAGTTCTTC
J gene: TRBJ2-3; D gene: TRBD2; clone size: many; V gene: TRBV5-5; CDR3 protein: CASSFIAGMRTDTQYF; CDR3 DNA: TGTGCCAGCAGCTTCATAGCGGGAATGCGCACAGATACGCAGTATTTT
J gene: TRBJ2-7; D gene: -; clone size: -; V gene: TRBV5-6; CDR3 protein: CASSLRMNPYEQYF; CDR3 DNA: TGTGCCAGCAGCTTGCGCATGAACCCCTACGAGCAGTACTTC
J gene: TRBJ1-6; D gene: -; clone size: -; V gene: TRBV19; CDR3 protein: CASSITGTSSPLHF; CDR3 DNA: TGTGCCAGTAGTATAACAGGGACTAGTTCACCCCTCCACTTT
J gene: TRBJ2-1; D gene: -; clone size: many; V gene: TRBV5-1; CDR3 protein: CASSLGEGFYNEQFF; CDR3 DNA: TGCGCCAGCAGCTTAGGAGAGGGCTTTTACAATGAGCAGTTCTTC
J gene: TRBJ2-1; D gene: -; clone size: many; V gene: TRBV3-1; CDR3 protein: CASSQVQGFNNEQFF; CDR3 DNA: TGTGCCAGCAGCCAAGTTCAGGGATTCAACAATGAGCAGTTCTTC
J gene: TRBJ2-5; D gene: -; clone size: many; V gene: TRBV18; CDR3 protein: CASSPIRQSIQETQYF; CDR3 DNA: TGTGCCAGCTCACCAATAAGACAGTCAATTCAAGAGACCCAGTACTTC
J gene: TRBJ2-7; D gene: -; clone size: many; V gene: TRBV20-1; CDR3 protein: CSATQPTSSLSYEQYF; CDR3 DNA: TGCAGTGCCACCCAACCGACTAGTTCATTATCCTACGAGCAGTACTTC
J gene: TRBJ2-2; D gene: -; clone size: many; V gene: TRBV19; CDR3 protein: CASSIRGTGELFF; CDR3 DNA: TGTGCCAGTAGTATACGGGGCACCGGGGAGCTGTTTTTT
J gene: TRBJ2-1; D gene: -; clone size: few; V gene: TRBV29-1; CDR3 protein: CSVEGSGYNEQFF; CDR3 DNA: TGCAGCGTTGAGGGGTCCGGATACAATGAGCAGTTCTTC
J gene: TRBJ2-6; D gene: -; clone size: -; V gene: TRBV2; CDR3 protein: CASAPSGSNVLTF; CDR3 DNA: TGTGCCAGCGCTCCGTCTGGGTCCAACGTCCTGACTTTC
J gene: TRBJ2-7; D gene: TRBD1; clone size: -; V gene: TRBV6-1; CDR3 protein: CAGADREGYEQHF; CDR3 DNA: TGTGCCGGGGCAGACAGGGAAGGATACGAGCAGCACTTC
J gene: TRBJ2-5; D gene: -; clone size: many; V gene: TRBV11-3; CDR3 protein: CASSLDGKETQYF; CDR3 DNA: TGTGCCAGCAGCTTAGACGGAAAAGAGACCCAGTACTTC
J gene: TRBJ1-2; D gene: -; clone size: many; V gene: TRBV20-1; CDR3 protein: CSAREGRGDEYGYTF; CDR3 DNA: TGCAGTGCTAGGGAAGGTAGAGGGGATGAGTATGGCTACACCTTC
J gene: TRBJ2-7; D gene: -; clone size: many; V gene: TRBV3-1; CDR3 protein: CASSLWDSLNEQYF; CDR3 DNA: TGTGCCAGCAGTCTGTGGGACTCCTTAAACGAGCAGTACTTC
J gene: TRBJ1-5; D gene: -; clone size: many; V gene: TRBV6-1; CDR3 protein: CASTRGQAQNQPQHF; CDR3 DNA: TGTGCCAGCACCCGAGGGCAGGCCCAAAATCAGCCCCAGCATTTT
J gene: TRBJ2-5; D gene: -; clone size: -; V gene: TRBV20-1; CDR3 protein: CSARRLEVQETQYF; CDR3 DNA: TGCAGTGCTAGAAGACTAGAGGTCCAAGAGACCCAGTACTTC
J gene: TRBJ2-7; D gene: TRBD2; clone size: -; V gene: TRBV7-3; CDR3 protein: CASSLRVGGDEQYF; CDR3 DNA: TGTGCCAGCAGCTTAAGAGTGGGGGGGGACGAGCAGTACTTC
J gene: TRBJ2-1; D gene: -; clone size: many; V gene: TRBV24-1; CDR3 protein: CATAGAPLRDEQFF; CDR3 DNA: TGTGCCACCGCGGGGGCCCCACTTCGGGATGAGCAGTTCTTC
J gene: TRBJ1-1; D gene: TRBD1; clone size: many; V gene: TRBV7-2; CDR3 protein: CASSSRTGDGSTEAFF; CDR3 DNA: TGTGCCAGCAGCTCCCGGACAGGGGACGGTAGCACTGAAGCTTTCTTT
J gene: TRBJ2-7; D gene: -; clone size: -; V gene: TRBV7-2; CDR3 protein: CVSSPPGGATGEQYF; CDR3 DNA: TGTGTTAGCAGCCCCCCCGGGGGCGCGACGGGAGAGCAGTACTTC
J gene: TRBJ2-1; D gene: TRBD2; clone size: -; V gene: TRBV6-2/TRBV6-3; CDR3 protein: CASSCYTSAIYNERFF; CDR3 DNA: TGTGCCAGCAGTTGCTATACTAGCGCTATCTACAATGAGCGGTTCTTC
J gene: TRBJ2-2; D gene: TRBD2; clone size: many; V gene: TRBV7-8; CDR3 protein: CASSLVGRGSTGELFF; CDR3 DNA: TGTGCCAGCAGCTTAGTGGGGCGGGGGAGCACCGGGGAGCTGTTTTTT
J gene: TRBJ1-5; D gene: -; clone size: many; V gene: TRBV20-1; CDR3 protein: CSARPAGRNYQPQHF; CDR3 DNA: TGCAGTGCTAGGCCGGCAGGCAGGAACTATCAGCCCCAGCATTTT
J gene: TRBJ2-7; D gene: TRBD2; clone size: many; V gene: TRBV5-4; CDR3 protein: CASSPGLVTYEQYF; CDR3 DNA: TGTGCCAGCAGCCCGGGACTAGTCACCTACGAGCAGTACTTC
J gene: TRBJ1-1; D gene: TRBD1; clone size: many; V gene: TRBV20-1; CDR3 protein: CSARGDREGTEAFF; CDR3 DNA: TGCAGTGCTAGGGGGGACAGGGAGGGCACTGAAGCTTTCTTT
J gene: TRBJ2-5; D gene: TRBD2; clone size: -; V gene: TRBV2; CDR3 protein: CASCETSGTAATQYF; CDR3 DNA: TGTGCCAGCTGTGAGACTAGCGGTACGGCGGCGACCCAGTACTTC